This TCR beta chain is from a study of cytomegalovirus exposure and HLA in healthy donors (dated by TCRdb to about 2017). With regard to the full study: According to an earlier analysis of a few hundred of the donors, about 190 million T cells yielded roughly 110 million unique TCR beta sequences and more than 250 Gb of sequence data. Roughly 300 gigabases of sequencing data and roughly 80 million unique TCR sequences made up an early release that covered about 640 HLA-typed donors. Of the roughly 420 genotyped donors, roughly 80% were placed in the genetic ancestry cluster associated with self-reported Caucasian donors. The study was designed to test whether signatures of past pathogen exposure could be identified by cataloging public T cell receptors. Using immunosequencing, the study profiled T cell repertoires from about 650 subjects and related those repertoires to cytomegalovirus serostatus. Besides the first cohort of under 700 subjects, a separate validation cohort made up of 120 different subjects was used. The study combined high-throughput TCR immunosequencing, statistical association of individual TCRs with disease status, and machine learning to predict cytomegalovirus infection status. A later analysis re-analyzed previously published TCR beta repertoires from roughly 630 donors and added high-resolution HLA genotyping to study TCR occurrence patterns. Rather than drawing on any new phenotypic data, the later analysis identified candidate immune exposures from TCR beta sequences and the way those sequences occurred across donors. To decide whether each TCR beta V gene segment behaved as functional or pseudogenic, an earlier analysis of over 500 of the donors relied on high-throughput TCR beta sequencing. Donor age, sex, ethnicity and CMV serostatus were compiled alongside the repertoire data. Genome-wide SNP genotypes for about 60% of the roughly 700 donors were used in a later genetic analysis, which treated that subset as a discovery cohort. All discovery cohort repertoires had been generated using a single sequencing platform. Class I and class II HLA loci were covered by the typing at four-digit resolution. The number of typed donors differed by locus: about 620-640 for A, B, C, DRB1 and DQB1; 500 to 550 for DQA1; some 590 for DPA1; and about 450 for DPB1. Roughly five DR-DQ haplotypes were handled as single units for association and clustering, since linkage in the cohort was strong. Among over 350 genotyped donors of the cohort, an average of approximately 240,000 unique TCR beta nucleotide sequences were sequenced per donor, roughly a sixth of them non-productive. General findings and caveats noted by the study authors: Because some donors lacked HLA typing at each locus, the association tests relied only on the typed subset. In a later analysis, TCR association rates were found to vary across HLA loci, with the most associated TCRs seen for DRB1 alleles and the fewest for HLA-C alleles. In vitro tests confirmed that a few of the cytomegalovirus-associated TCR beta chains recognize cytomegalovirus antigens. An earlier analysis of approximately 500 of the donors showed that most TCR beta V segments appeared in productive rearrangements either about 90% or about 30% of the time, which broadly matched IMGT annotations. Most CMV-associated TCR beta chains appeared to be HLA-restricted in a later analysis, and the HLA associations seemed to be driven largely by CMV exposure. According to a later analysis, parvovirus B19, influenza, CMV and Epstein-Barr virus appeared linked to several top co-occurrence clusters. Linkage disequilibrium might explain the correlated functional status among segregating V segments, but an unknown experimental factor could not be ruled out. Sequencing depth was assumed to be roughly uniform across donors in the presence/absence analyses, though that assumption may not hold. Cytomegalovirus status was reported to be diagnosed by the classifier with high specificity and sensitivity in both the original and validation cohorts. A further reported finding was that TCR beta sequences accurately predicted the HLA-A and HLA-B alleles for most subjects in the first cohort. Because counts were too low, 15 or so rarely observed V segments, including chromosome 9 orphons, were excluded from the earlier analysis of some 590 of the donors. The authors suggested that the approach could potentially be generalized to other disease states and immunological phenotypes. A cluster of highly shared sequence variants was judged likely to be a technical artifact of the sequencing pipeline. Most TCR sequences were observed very rarely across donors, whereas some public TCRs were present in many individuals. Compared with the approximately 700-donor mean, donors in an Asian-associated ancestry cluster had fewer N-insertions in productive TCRs, according to a later genetic analysis. In a later analysis, HLA-associated TCR beta chains showed more clonal expansion and lower generation probabilities than non-associated chains that were equally common. Some IMGT-functional V segments, including TRBV6-2 and TRBV6-3, could not be told apart with the 87-base-pair reads, so those segments were excluded. An association between a missense DCLRE1C variant and V-gene and J-gene trimming of TCR beta chains was found in a later genetic analysis and replicated in an independent cohort. Strong co-occurrence of HLA alleles, especially DR and DQ, made assigning TCR associations to individual alleles difficult. Specific HLA alleles were associated with 18,000 or so TCR beta sequences at a false discovery rate of 0.05 in a later analysis. The cohort was sequenced for TCR beta chains only, and without alpha or paired-chain data the features that could be detected were limited. The only immune exposure information available for the cohort was CMV serostatus. The study listed 150 to 200 TCR beta chains as associated with cytomegalovirus.

Notes on this clone: The antigen it binds to is not known. No base-level quality is on record; no much larger clone is a single base apart.

In total, more than 500 healthy bone marrow donors made up the cohort. All cohort members were sampled while nominally healthy, although unrecorded immune exposures were likely present. The donor tested CMV seronegative and was one of the 352 seronegative cohort members. A peripheral blood sample was provided by each donor, and peripheral blood mononuclear cells were used for TCR beta sequencing. Genomic DNA was extracted from the blood cell samples with the Qiagen DNeasy Blood Extraction Kit. The library came from the immunoSEQ multiplex PCR assay. The multiplex PCR relied on a mix of 60 forward primers for TCR Vbeta segments and 13 reverse primers for TCR Jbeta segments. The CDR3 region of rearranged TCR beta genes was amplified from genomic DNA by a multiplex PCR assay. The Illumina HiSeq System was used to sequence the amplified TCR beta libraries as 87-base-pair reads. For the original study's pipeline: In a later analysis, tens of millions of unique TCR beta chains were counted across the 650 to 700 repertoires, and roughly 11 million of these chains were shared by at least two donors. Raw reads were error-corrected and collapsed into unique sequences by a nearest-neighbor algorithm in which closely related sequences were merged to remove PCR and sequencing errors. Alignment of CDR3 sequences to IMGT reference sequences was used to assign V, D and J gene segments. For a sequence to be retained, a match of at least six nucleotides to both a V gene segment and a J gene segment was required. Rearrangements were called productive when the CDR3 lacked stop codons and stayed in frame with V and J; all others were non-productive. CDR3 was defined by IMGT convention, running from the second conserved V-encoded cysteine to the conserved J-encoded phenylalanine. In an earlier analysis of approximately 500 of the donors, sequences lacking an unambiguous match to a single V gene segment were excluded. In an earlier analysis of some 590 of the donors, a V segment was called functional when productive rearrangements were above 56.7%, and segregating when the standard deviation between donors exceeded 5%. A statistical classification framework was built to diagnose cytomegalovirus status from the catalog of TCR beta chain sequences. In a later analysis, TCR nucleotide sequences were compared against IMGT/GENE-DB human TR gene sequences so that V and J genes could be assigned. Using the TCRdist pipeline, a later analysis assigned CDR3 sequences along with most-parsimonious VDJ recombination scenarios. In a later analysis, each TCR beta chain was defined by its CDR3 amino acid sequence together with its V-gene family, and reads lacking a unique V-gene family were excluded. A later analysis removed over 500 highly shared, low-generation-probability nucleotide sequences to deal with suspected cross-contamination and a sequencing artifact. In a later analysis, a clonal expansion index for each public chain was calculated from normalized within-repertoire ranks of inferred template counts. In a later analysis, generation probabilities were computed with a VDJ recombination model fitted to out-of-frame rearrangements, and the resulting probabilities were checked against IGoR. In a later analysis, TCR-TCR, TCR-HLA and TCR-CMV co-occurrence was scored with hypergeometric tests, and a repertoire-size bias correction was applied to TCR pairs. In a later analysis, false discovery rates were estimated by permuting HLA or CMV assignments 20 times. A later analysis grouped co-occurring TCRs with DBSCAN, adding TCRdist sequence similarity when clustering within HLA-allele-positive subsets. Repertoires with fewer than 30,000 or more than 120,000 public chains were left out of co-occurrence clustering, as were about five repertoires with anomalous nucleotide sharing. TCRdb retrieved this table from immuneACCESS and kept in-frame rearrangements only. Not all clones are present; in checked studies, unresolved V genes account for under half, and no reason is known for the remainder. V, J and clone size derive from that table, while D and trimming were established from the DNA sequence. The sample table lists fewer than 250,000 clones, about 75% of them with a count of one. In total, the top ten clones hold around 2% of the sample.

There are 17 amino acids in the CDR3, from cysteine to phenylalanine inclusive. Of the read, only the CDR3 DNA is kept; its 51 bases are in frame from base 1. Trimming removed 4 bases from V and 2 bases from J; the gene matches leave 9 bases unexplained. CDR1 and CDR2, looked up from the germline V gene, are SGHDN and FVKESK. The sequenced material came from PBMCs. The source of this sequence is a man aged 18 to 30 in good health and CMV-seronegative. This chain is built from TRBV14 and TRBJ2-7, with TRBD2 matching 12 junction bases. The nucleotide sequence reads as follows: TGTGCCAGCAGCCCCCAGACTAGCGGGGGACCAACCTACGAGCAGTACTTC. Translation gives CASSPQTSGGPTYEQYF.